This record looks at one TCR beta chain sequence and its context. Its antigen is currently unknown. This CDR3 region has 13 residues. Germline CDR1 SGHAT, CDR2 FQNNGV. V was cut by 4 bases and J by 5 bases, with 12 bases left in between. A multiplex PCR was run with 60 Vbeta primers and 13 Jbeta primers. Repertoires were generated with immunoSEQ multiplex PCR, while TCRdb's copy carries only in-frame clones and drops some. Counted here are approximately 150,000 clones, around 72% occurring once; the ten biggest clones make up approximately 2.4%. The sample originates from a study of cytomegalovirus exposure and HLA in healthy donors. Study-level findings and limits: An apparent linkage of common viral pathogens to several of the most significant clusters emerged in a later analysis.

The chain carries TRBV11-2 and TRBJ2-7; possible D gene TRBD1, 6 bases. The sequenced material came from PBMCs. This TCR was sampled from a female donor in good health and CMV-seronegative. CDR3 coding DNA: TGTGCCAGCAGCTGGTACAGGGTCCACGAGCAGTACTTC. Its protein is CASSWYRVHEQYF. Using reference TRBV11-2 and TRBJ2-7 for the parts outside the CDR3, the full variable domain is EAGVAQSPRYKIIEKRQSVAFWCNPISGHATLYWYQQILGQGPKLLIQFQNNGVVDDSQLPKDRFSAERLKGVDSTLKIQPAKLEDSAVYLCASSWYRVHEQYFGPGTRLTVT.